Shown below are 13 T cell receptor beta chains from a single sample sequenced in a study of cytomegalovirus exposure and HLA in healthy donors. Use of 60 Vbeta and 13 Jbeta primers characterized the PCR. Profiled with immunoSEQ multiplex PCR; TCRdb holds only in-frame clones, not every one. The top ten clones hold 6% to 8.5% of a sample with over 95,000 clones, roughly three quarters of them seen once. Sequenced input: PBMCs. The origin of the receptors is a female donor in good health and CMV-seronegative.

The chain recombines TRBV2 with TRBJ1-5; D not resolved. Germline CDR1 is SNHLY and CDR2 is FYNNEI. The CDR3 loop spans 13 amino acids. V shed 7 bases and J shed 2 bases, with 9 bases lying between them. CDR3 DNA: TGTGCCAGCATCCTCTCGGGCAATCAGCCCCAGCATTTT. This codes for CASILSGNQPQHF.

In its sample, this clone was seen a few times. The V call is TRBV7-3, the J call TRBJ2-1, with a weak D call TRBD2 (6 bases). V was cut by 2 bases and J by 5 bases, with 13 bases left in between. Germline V gene data show CDR1 as SGHTA and CDR2 as FQGTGA. There are 15 residues in the CDR3. The CDR3 loop reads CASSLDGGRNNEQFF. The CDR3 DNA reads as TGTGCCAGCAGCTTAGACGGAGGGCGGAACAATGAGCAGTTCTTC.

This clone has only a few counts. The gene calls are TRBV19 and TRBJ2-1; possibly TRBD1 for D (6 bases). The CDR3 loop spans 14 amino acids. Germline V gives CDR1 LNHDA, CDR2 SQIVND (reference sequence). The V end lost 4 bases, the J end lost 9 bases, and 16 bases lay between the germline ends. The CDR3 bases are TGTGCCAGTAGTAATCGGCAGGGGATGAGTGAGCAGTTCTTC. As protein: CASSNRQGMSEQFF.

The V and J genes are TRBV7-2 and TRBJ2-7; D is possibly TRBD2 (5 bases). CDR1 SGHTA and CDR2 FQGNSA come from the germline V gene. V lost 3 bases and J lost 2, with 8 bases in between. The CDR3 sequence is 13 residues long. The CDR3 is CASSFGVTYEQYF. The DNA for the CDR3 is TGTGCCAGCAGCTTCGGGGTGACCTACGAGCAGTACTTC. Using reference TRBV7-2 and TRBJ2-7 for the parts outside the CDR3, the full variable domain is GAGVSQSPSNKVTEKGKDVELRCDPISGHTALYWYRQSLGQGLEFLIYFQGNSAPDKSGLPSDRFSAERTGGSVSTLTIQRTQQEDSAVYLCASSFGVTYEQYFGPGTRLTVT.

The chain links TRBV6-1 to TRBJ1-4; 7 bases align to TRBD1. The CDR3 length is 13 residues. V shed 6 bases and J 10 bases; nucleotides not matched to a gene: 8. CDR1 and CDR2 (germline): MNHNS, SASEGT. CDR3 nucleotides: TGTGCCAGCAGGGATAGCCAGGGGGGAAAACTGTTTTTT. The encoded protein is CASRDSQGGKLFF.

The rearrangement joins TRBV15 to TRBJ2-3, with D tentatively TRBD2 (6 bases). Per the germline V gene, CDR1 is LNHNV and CDR2 is YYDKDF (reference sequence). The CDR3 extends over 15 amino acids. Between the trimmed V and J ends, which lost 5 bases and 2 bases, there was a span of 14 bases. The CDR3 region is CATSSDRGFTDTQYF. The CDR3 DNA is TGTGCCACCAGCTCGGACCGGGGGTTCACAGATACGCAGTATTTT.

The rearrangement joins TRBV6-6 to TRBJ1-4; D is undetermined. Germline V gene data show CDR1 as MNHNY and CDR2 as SVGAGI (reference sequence). V was pared by 6 bases and J by 3 bases, with 11 bases between. The length of the CDR3 is 14 residues. This chain's CDR3 is CASRREGANEKLFF. CDR3 DNA: TGTGCCAGCAGAAGAGAGGGAGCTAATGAAAAACTGTTTTTT.

This clone was seen more than once but under ten times. This chain uses TRBV9 with TRBJ2-2, with TRBD1 matching over 8 bases. Germline CDR1 is SGDLS and CDR2 is YYNGEE. The CDR3 runs 16 residues. With V trimmed by 0 bases and J by 4 bases, 5 bases remained unmatched. Written as DNA, the CDR3 is TGTGCCAGCAGCGTAGTTAGGGGGACAGGCACCGGGGAGCTGTTTTTT. Amino acid sequence: CASSVVRGTGTGELFF.

The rearrangement uses TRBV5-5 and TRBJ2-2, with TRBD2 identical over 12 bases. With 0 bases clipped from V and 3 bases from J, the junction kept 3 bases outside the gene matches. In germline, CDR1 is SGHKS, CDR2 YYEKEE (reference sequence). CDR3 length: 17 residues. DNA of the CDR3: TGTGCCAGCAGCTTGGTGACTAGCGGGAGTTACACCGGGGAGCTGTTTTTT. This encodes CASSLVTSGSYTGELFF. Full variable domain (remainder filled in from reference TRBV5-5 and TRBJ2-2): DAGVTQSPTHLIKTRGQQVTLRCSPISGHKSVSWYQQVLGQGPQFIFQYYEKEERGRGNFPDRFSARQFPNYSSELNVNALLLGDSALYLCASSLVTSGSYTGELFFGEGSRLTVL.

The chain links TRBV28 to TRBJ2-5, with D tentatively TRBD1 (6 bases). The J call may be wrong; the DNA end is better matched by TRBJ2-7. Germline lookup yields CDR1 MDHEN and CDR2 SYDVKM. The CDR3 sequence is 13 residues long. In nucleotides, the CDR3 is TGTGCCAGCAGCCCAGGGGTGGCCTACGAGCAGTACTTC. Residues: CASSPGVAYEQYF.

The chain links TRBV4-2 to TRBJ1-1; D ambiguous. Per germline, CDR1 LGHNA and CDR2 YNFKEQ. The CDR3 extends over 17 amino acids. Trimming removed 4 bases at V and 1 base at J, with 19 bases between. The CDR3 sequence is CASSLRLGDGSNTEAFF. CDR3 nucleotide sequence: TGTGCCAGCAGCCTCAGACTAGGTGATGGGTCGAACACTGAAGCTTTCTTT.

V is TRBV5-5 and J is TRBJ1-1, with TRBD1 matching 8 bases. Germline assignment: CDR1 SGHKS and CDR2 YYEKEE (reference sequence). The ends lost 4 bases at V and 0 bases at J; junction bases unmatched: 8. This CDR3 has 16 amino acids. This CDR3 reads CASSVDRVRMNTEAFF. The CDR3 bases are TGTGCCAGCAGCGTGGACAGGGTACGAATGAACACTGAAGCTTTCTTT.

The chain carries TRBV25-1 and TRBJ2-3, with 8 bases fitting TRBD2. The J segment lost 1 base and the V segment lost 10 bases, leaving 10 bases of the junction unmatched. This CDR3 contains 15 residues. Germline lookup yields CDR1 MGHDK and CDR2 SYGVNS. CDR3 DNA: TGTGCCACCACCTCGCGGGAGGCCGGCACAGATACGCAGTATTTT. Translating gives CATTSREAGTDTQYF.